This T cell receptor beta chain appears in the sequencing data of a study of OX40 agonist ivuxolimab in advanced cancers. Study context: The treatment was a fully human IgG2 OX40 agonist, ivuxolimab.

The CDR3 covers 12 residues. CDR1 is SGHAT and CDR2 is FQNNGV in the germline V gene. V was pared by 4 bases and J by 4 bases, with 8 bases between. In the case of this clone: Other DNA sequences in the same sample also yield this CDR3.

The table came from immunoSEQ multiplex PCR; TCRdb's copy has only in-frame clones and leaves some out. The sample has 100,000 to 150,000 clones, over 75% seen once. The chain couples TRBV11-2 to TRBJ2-7; maybe TRBD1 (5 bases). The origin of this receptor is an adult with an advanced solid tumor such as melanoma, head and neck, liver or kidney cancer. Material: CD4+ or CD8+ T cells sorted from blood, obtained in a trial of the OX40 agonist ivuxolimab. The CDR3: CASSSQGYEQYF. The CDR3, as DNA: TGTGCCAGCAGCTCCCAGGGTTACGAGCAGTACTTC.